A single sample is the source of the 5 T cell receptor beta chains below, sequenced in a study of blood T cell repertoires in COVID-19. Method: immunoSEQ multiplex PCR; TCRdb's copy keeps in-frame clones and lacks some. The sample gives 140,000 to 150,000 clones, just under 80% of which show up once; more than 1.5% is in the top ten. The sample taken for sequencing was peripheral blood. The origin of the receptors is a woman in her sixties with acute or convalescent COVID-19.

The count of this clone is one. This sequence joins TRBV3-1 (or the pseudogene TRBV3-2) and TRBJ2-7, with D unresolved. This CDR3 spans 13 amino acids. The germline gives CDR1 LGHDT, CDR2 YNNKEL (reference sequence). V was trimmed by 1 base and J by 4 bases, leaving 8 bases between them. The CDR3 spells CASSQALYYEQYF. The DNA for the CDR3 is TGTGCCAGCAGCCAAGCCCTATATTACGAGCAGTACTTC.

J is TRBJ1-1 and V is TRBV9; 7 bases agree with TRBD1. CDR1 is SGDLS and CDR2 is YYNGEE in the germline V gene. This CDR3 region has 15 residues. The trim removed 0 bases at V and 6 bases at J, leaving 8 bases unmatched. The CDR3 region has the DNA TGTGCCAGCAGCGTAGGTTCAGGGGGAGAACCTGAAGCTTTCTTT. This translates into CASSVGSGGEPEAFF.

The rearrangement joins TRBV28 to TRBJ1-5; a weak D match, TRBD1 (5 bases). The germline gives CDR1 MDHEN, CDR2 SYDVKM. There are 13 residues in the CDR3. V was clipped by 8 bases and J by 7 bases, with 15 bases between them. The CDR3 bases are TGTGCCAGCCATGGGCCGCCAGGGCAGCCCCAGCATTTT. It translates to CASHGPPGQPQHF.

This clone was picked up a small number of times. This chain connects TRBV6-5 to TRBJ1-6, with D possibly matching TRBD1 (6 bases). Trimming removed 7 bases at V and 9 bases at J, with 10 bases between. Germline V gene sequence: CDR1 MNHEY, CDR2 SVGAGI. The CDR3 spans 12 residues. The CDR3 DNA reads as TGTGCCAGCATGAGGGGGGGTTCACCCCTCCACTTT. Its protein product is CASMRGGSPLHF.

This chain uses TRBV2 with TRBJ1-5; D unclear. This CDR3 contains 15 residues. The V gene lost 4 bases and the J gene lost 0 bases, with 10 bases spanning the gap. Per germline, CDR1 SNHLY and CDR2 FYNNEI. The CDR3 sequence is CASSAEPSSNQPQHF. In DNA, the CDR3 is TGTGCCAGCAGTGCGGAGCCGTCTAGCAATCAGCCCCAGCATTTT.